This T cell receptor beta chain was documented in a study of technical replicates of blood from a handful of donors. Clones were sequenced by immunoSEQ multiplex PCR, and TCRdb holds only the in-frame ones, with some missing. The sample records tens of thousands of clones, 75% to 95% being singletons. The TCR was taken from a human donor in good health. The sequencing input was T cells isolated from PBMCs.

The CDR3 spells CAWSAIQGWLSYNEQFF. The CDR3 region has the DNA TGTGCCTGGAGCGCCATCCAGGGATGGCTTTCCTACAATGAGCAGTTCTTC. The chain joins TRBV30 to TRBJ2-1; D is perhaps TRBD1 (5 bases). The germline V and J ends were trimmed by 3 bases and 1 base, with 19 bases remaining between them. The CDR3 runs 17 residues. Germline V gives CDR1 GTSNPN, CDR2 SVGIG (reference sequence).